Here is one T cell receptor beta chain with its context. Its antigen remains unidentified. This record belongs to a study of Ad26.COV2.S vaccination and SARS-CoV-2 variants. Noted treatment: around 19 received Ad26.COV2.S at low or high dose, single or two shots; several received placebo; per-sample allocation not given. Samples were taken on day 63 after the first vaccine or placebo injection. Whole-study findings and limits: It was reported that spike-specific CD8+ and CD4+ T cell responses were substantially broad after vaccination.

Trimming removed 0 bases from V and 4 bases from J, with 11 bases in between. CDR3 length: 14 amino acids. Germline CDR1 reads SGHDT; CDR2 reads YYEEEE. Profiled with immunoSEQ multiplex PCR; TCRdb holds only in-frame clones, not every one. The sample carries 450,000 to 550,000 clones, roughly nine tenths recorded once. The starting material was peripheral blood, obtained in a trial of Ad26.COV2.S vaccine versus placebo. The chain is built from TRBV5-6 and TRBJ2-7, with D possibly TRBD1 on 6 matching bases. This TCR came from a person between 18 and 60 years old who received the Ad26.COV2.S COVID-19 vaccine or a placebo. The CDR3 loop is CASSLAGQPYEQYF. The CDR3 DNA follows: TGTGCCAGCAGCTTGGCGGGACAACCATACGAGCAGTACTTC.